What follows describes a single T cell receptor beta chain. Antigen specificity is unknown. Described time point: newly diagnosed, previously untreated cHL patient sample. Investigators isolated CD4+ T cells from thawed PBMCs through magnetic negative selection. Newly diagnosed classical Hodgkin lymphoma PBMCs, still untreated, provided the comparison samples. The CDR3 has 15 residues. Trimming removed 5 bases from V and 0 bases from J, with 11 bases in between. The germline gives CDR1 SGHTA, CDR2 FQGNSA. This specimen belongs to a study of PD-1 blockade in classical Hodgkin lymphoma. Study-wide results and caveats: Relative to healthy donors, newly diagnosed patients reportedly had lower baseline TCR diversity, which was reported as lower still in relapsed/refractory patients. The authors have not defined what causes the repertoire differences, possibly disease activity or prior therapy.

Repertoires were generated with immunoSEQ multiplex PCR, while TCRdb's copy carries only in-frame clones and drops some. The sample yields roughly 30,000 clones, around 88% seen once. The clonotype was recovered from a human donor with classical Hodgkin lymphoma. V and J are TRBV7-2 and TRBJ1-3; D unclear. The specimen sequenced was CD4+ T cells from blood. The CDR3 DNA sequence: TGTGCCAGCAGCGCAGCAGGCCGCTCTGGAAACACCATATATTTT. Amino acids: CASSAAGRSGNTIYF.